These 10 T cell receptor beta chains were all obtained from the same sample, sequenced in a study of T cells in Graves' hyperthyroidism and ophthalmopathy. TCR beta CDR3 sequences were amplified from RNA transcripts. HTBI primers were used for first-round RT-PCR of the TCR CDR3. TCRdb re-derived calls from the multiplex PCR reads in MiXCR, one entry per CDR3 protein. The sample contains more than 150,000 distinct CDR3 sequences, about 18% of which appear only once. The sample consisted of blood. Receptors were obtained from a woman aged 50 to 60 with Graves' hyperthyroidism.

This clonotype was counted ten times or more. V usage is TRBV7-3 and J usage is TRBJ2-5, with 13 nucleotides matching TRBD2. Germline loops: CDR1 SGHTA, CDR2 FQGTGA. Unmatched junction bases numbered 10, after V lost 4 bases and J lost 5 bases. This CDR3 spans 17 amino acids. CDR3 region: CASSSPGTSGVTETQYF. Here the CDR3 DNA reads TGTGCCAGCAGCTCCCCTGGGACTAGCGGGGTAACGGAGACCCAGTACTTC.

This clonotype was counted only a few times. It may be a read error: a sequence one base away is much more abundant. The chain recombines TRBV7-9 with TRBJ2-7; TRBD1 is a possible D gene (5 bases). CDR3 length equals 15 residues. Trimming took off 0 bases at V and 3 bases at J, with 12 bases between the two ends. The germline V gene has CDR1 SEHNR and CDR2 FQNEAQ (reference sequence). CDR3 in amino acids: CASSLASGACYEQYF. The CDR3 DNA reads TGTGCCAGCAGCTTAGCGAGTGGGGCTTGCTACGAGCAGTACTTC.

At least ten counts were recorded for this clonotype. The V gene is TRBV7-9, the J gene TRBJ1-1; possible D gene TRBD1, 6 bases. This CDR3 has 12 amino acids. Germline values: CDR1 SEHNR, CDR2 FQNEAQ (reference sequence). Trimming shortened V by 1 base and J by 8 bases, and 8 bases separated the two germline ends. The CDR3: CASSLVGQEAFF. In nucleotides, the CDR3 is TGTGCCAGCAGCTTAGTGGGACAAGAAGCTTTCTTT.

This clonotype was recorded many times. The chain carries TRBV27 and TRBJ2-7; TRBD1 agrees at 7 bases. The germline gives CDR1 MNHEY, CDR2 SMNVEV (reference sequence). The CDR3 runs to 13 residues. V lost 1 base, J lost 3 bases, and 0 bases stayed unmatched. The CDR3 nucleotides are TGTGCCAGCAGTTTATGGACAGGCTACGAGCAGTACTTC. This gives the protein CASSLWTGYEQYF.

There are many counts of this clonotype. The chain carries TRBV7-2 and TRBJ2-3; 9 positions agree with TRBD2. Germline-derived CDR1 and CDR2 are SGHTA and FQGNSA. J was trimmed by 1 base and V by 0 bases; bases with no gene match: 8. The CDR3 is 18 amino acids. The CDR3, as DNA: TGTGCCAGCAGCTTAGCCCGGTTAGCGGGGGTTCGCACAGATACGCAGTATTTT. It specifies CASSLARLAGVRTDTQYF.

This clonotype was seen ten or more times. The chain is built from TRBV24-1 and TRBJ1-2, with unresolved D. Germline CDR1 KGHDR, CDR2 SFDVKD. Trimming shortened V by 1 base and J by 8 bases, and 7 bases separated the two germline ends. This CDR3 has 12 residues. The CDR3 bases are TGTGCCACCAGTGATTTCTGGGTCGGCTACACCTTC. It encodes CATSDFWVGYTF.

The table lists this clonotype with many counts. The chain employs TRBV5-5 and TRBJ1-6; 7 bases agree with TRBD1. Looked up from germline, CDR1 is SGHKS and CDR2 is YYEKEE (reference sequence). The V segment lost 4 bases and the J segment 6 bases; nucleotides outside the gene matches: 7. CDR3 length: 15 amino acids. The CDR3 DNA sequence: TGTGCCAGCAGCCCCGGGGGACAGACTAATTCACCCCTCCACTTT. Protein product: CASSPGGQTNSPLHF.

V is TRBV4-2 and J is TRBJ1-2; no definite D call. The CDR3 has 15 amino acids. The germline V gene has CDR1 LGHNA and CDR2 YNFKEQ. Trimming stripped 1 base from V and 4 bases from J, with 13 bases between. CDR3 sequence reads: CASSQAQVPSYGYTF. The CDR3 DNA reads TGTGCCAGCAGCCAAGCTCAGGTACCAAGCTATGGCTACACCTTC.

V gene TRBV28 combines with J gene TRBJ1-4, with a possible D match to TRBD1 (5 bases). V was shortened by 1 base and J by 6 bases, with 12 bases between the two germline ends. There are 15 residues in the CDR3. CDR1 is MDHEN and CDR2 is SYDVKM in the germline V gene. CDR3 DNA sequence: TGTGCCAGCAGTTTATACGGGGTAGGGGATGAAAAACTGTTTTTT. Translation gives CASSLYGVGDEKLFF.

This clonotype was picked up a small number of times. The chain joins TRBV28 to TRBJ2-3; weak D call: TRBD1 (7 bases). Germline CDR1 and CDR2: MDHEN and SYDVKM. The V end was cut by 2 bases, the J end by 1 base, with 10 bases between. This CDR3 spans 15 amino acids. The CDR3 bases are TGTGCCAGCAGTTTAATCAGGGGGGGCACAGATACGCAGTATTTT. Encoded protein: CASSLIRGGTDTQYF.